The 12 T cell receptor beta chains in this list originate from one sample, sequenced in a study of CD4 T cell repertoires in COVID-19. Sequencing was done directly on freshly isolated, uncultured memory T cells. Produced via immunoSEQ multiplex PCR; TCRdb's table is partial and in-frame only. The table lists about 24,000 clones, over 85% of them singletons. The sample in question was circulating follicular helper CD4+ T cells (cTfh) from blood, obtained before the COVID-19 pandemic. The source of these receptors is a human donor who had COVID-19.

J is TRBJ1-3 and V is TRBV9; D is undetermined. The germline V gene has CDR1 SGDLS and CDR2 YYNGEE. With 3 bases removed from V and 2 bases from J, the gap between germline ends came to 15 bases. The CDR3 covers 16 residues. CDR3 coding DNA: TGTGCCAGCAGCGCAGCGGGTCGGGGAGCTGGAAACACCATATATTTT. Translated: CASSAAGRGAGNTIYF.

In DNA, the CDR3 is TGTGCCAGCAGCTTAGCGGCTAGCCGATCCTTGGAGAATGAGCAGTTCTTC. This codes for CASSLAASRSLENEQFF. This rearrangement joins TRBV7-8 to TRBJ2-1; the D gene is possibly TRBD2 (5 bases). The V gene's germline CDR1 is SGHVS and CDR2 FQNEAQ. V gave up 0 bases and J gave up 7 bases, with 19 bases separating them. This CDR3 has 17 residues.

The chain is built from TRBV7-7 and TRBJ2-1; no clear D. Trimming took off 5 bases at V and 2 bases at J, with 13 bases between the two ends. The CDR3 sequence is 15 residues long. Germline values: CDR1 SSHAT, CDR2 FNYEAQ (reference sequence). CDR3 nucleotides: TGTGCCAGCAGCCCGAGCAACGGAGCCTACAATGAGCAGTTCTTC. Residues: CASSPSNGAYNEQFF.

This clone has a single count. The chain carries TRBV5-6 and TRBJ1-2; 8 bases map to TRBD1. The CDR3 contains 15 residues. Germline CDR1 is SGHDT and CDR2 is YYEEEE. Losses at the gene ends were 0 bases for V and 6 bases for J; bases not matched to a gene: 7. CDR3 protein: CASSLAGRGLNGYTF. The DNA of the CDR3 is TGTGCCAGCAGCTTGGCCGGCAGGGGGCTCAATGGCTACACCTTC. Complete variable domain (other parts from reference TRBV5-6 and TRBJ1-2): DAGVTQSPTHLIKTRGQQVTLRCSPKSGHDTVSWYQQALGQGPQFIFQYYEEEERQRGNFPDRFSGHQFPNYSSELNVNALLLGDSALYLCASSLAGRGLNGYTFGSGTRLTVV.

The rearrangement uses TRBV19 and TRBJ1-5; TRBD1 matches 8 bases. V was pared by 6 bases and J by 4 bases, with 5 bases of the junction left unmatched. CDR1 LNHDA and CDR2 SQIVND come from the germline V gene (reference sequence). This CDR3 contains 14 residues. The CDR3 region has the DNA TGTGCCAGTAGAGGACAGGGCCAGAATCAGCCCCAGCATTTT. Translation: CASRGQGQNQPQHF.

The CDR3 DNA follows: TGCGCCAGCAGCCCCTCGGGCGGGGGCCCTCTTAATGAGCAGTTCTTC. It encodes CASSPSGGGPLNEQFF. The rearrangement uses TRBV4-1 and TRBJ2-1; TRBD2 might be the D (7 bases). In germline, CDR1 is MGHRA, CDR2 YSYEKL. The V and J ends lost 4 bases and 7 bases respectively, with 20 bases between them. The CDR3 has 16 residues.

The chain recombines TRBV19 with TRBJ2-7, with D perhaps TRBD2 (5 bases). The CDR3 has 13 residues. The V gene lost 5 bases and the J gene lost 0 bases, with 8 bases spanning the gap. From germline, CDR1 is LNHDA and CDR2 SQIVND (reference sequence). The CDR3 here is CASSAGLSYEQYF. CDR3 bases: TGTGCCAGTAGTGCCGGACTCTCCTACGAGCAGTACTTC. Combining the CDR3 with reference TRBV19 and TRBJ2-7 gives the whole variable domain DGGITQSPKYLFRKEGQNVTLSCEQNLNHDAMYWYRQDPGQGLRLIYYSQIVNDFQKGDIAEGYSVSREKKESFPLTVTSAQKNPTAFYLCASSAGLSYEQYFGPGTRLTVT.

This chain links TRBV18 with TRBJ2-7, with D unresolved. The germline CDR1 and CDR2 sequences are KGHSH and LQKENI. Trimming took off 6 bases at V and 7 bases at J, with 16 bases between the two ends. This CDR3 has 13 residues. The CDR3, as DNA: TGTGCCAGCTCGCGGATGGCTTTTCCGGAGCAGTACTTC. This sequence encodes CASSRMAFPEQYF.

The chain carries TRBV6-6 and TRBJ1-1, with no clear D. Germline assignment: CDR1 MNHNY and CDR2 SVGAGI (reference sequence). This CDR3 comprises 13 residues. V lost 5 bases and J 0 bases, leaving 7 bases between the germline ends. CDR3 nucleotides: TGTGCCAGCAGTAATCCAATGAACACTGAAGCTTTCTTT. Translation gives CASSNPMNTEAFF.

The chain uses TRBV6-5 and TRBJ2-1; 7 nucleotides align to TRBD1. The CDR3 contains 14 residues. The J segment lost 4 bases and the V segment lost 5 bases, leaving 5 bases of the junction unmatched. The V gene's germline CDR1 is MNHEY and CDR2 SVGAGI. The DNA for the CDR3 is TGTGCCAGCAGTGACAGGGCTGAGTACAATGAGCAGTTCTTC. It is translated as CASSDRAEYNEQFF.

The V gene is TRBV6-5, the J gene TRBJ1-2; no clear D. CDR1 and CDR2 from the germline V gene are MNHEY and SVGAGI. V was shortened by 4 bases and J by 7 bases, with 7 bases between the two germline ends. The CDR3 has 11 amino acids. The CDR3 sequence: CASSSVRGYTF. The CDR3 nucleotides are TGTGCCAGCAGTTCAGTCCGTGGCTACACCTTC.

The gene calls are TRBV23-1 and TRBJ1-5; 7 positions agree with TRBD1. TRBV23-1 is designated an ORF whose function remains uncertain. The V gene end was trimmed by 4 bases and the J gene end by 5 bases; junction bases not matched to a gene: 8. The CDR3 runs to 15 residues. This CDR3 is CASSPVRQGYQPQHF. DNA for the CDR3: TGCGCCAGCAGTCCCGTGCGACAGGGCTATCAGCCCCAGCATTTT.